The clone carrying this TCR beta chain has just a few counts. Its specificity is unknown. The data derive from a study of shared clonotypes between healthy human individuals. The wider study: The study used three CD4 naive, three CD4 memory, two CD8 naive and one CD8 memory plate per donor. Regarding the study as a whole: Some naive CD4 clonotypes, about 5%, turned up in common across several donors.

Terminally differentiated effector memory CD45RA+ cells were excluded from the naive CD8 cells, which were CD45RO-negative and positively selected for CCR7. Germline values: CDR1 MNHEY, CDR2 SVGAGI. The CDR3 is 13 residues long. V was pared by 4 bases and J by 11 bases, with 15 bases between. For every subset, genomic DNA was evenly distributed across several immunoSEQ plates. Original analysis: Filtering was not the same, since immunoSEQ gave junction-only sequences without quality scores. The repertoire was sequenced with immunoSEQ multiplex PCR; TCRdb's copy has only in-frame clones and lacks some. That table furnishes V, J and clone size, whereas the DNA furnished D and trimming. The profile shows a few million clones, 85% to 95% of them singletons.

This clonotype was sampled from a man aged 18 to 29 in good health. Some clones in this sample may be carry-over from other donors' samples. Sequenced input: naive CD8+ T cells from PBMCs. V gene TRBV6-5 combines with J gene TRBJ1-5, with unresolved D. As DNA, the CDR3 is TGTGCCAGCAGTTCGGGCGCCTCTGTGGCCCAGCATTTT. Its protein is CASSSGASVAQHF.